This entry lists 23 T cell receptor beta chains sequenced from one sample in a study of CD8 T cells in Susac syndrome. RNA was extracted with the RNeasy kit, and a quantity of 0.5 to 1 ug was reverse transcribed using random hexamers. TCRdb called the immunoSEQ multiplex PCR reads again in MiXCR, with one record for every CDR3 protein. The sample contains around 110,000 distinct CDR3 sequences, 96% of which appear only once. Specimen: CD4+ T cells from PBMCs. Every receptor here comes from a human donor with Susac syndrome.

This clonotype was counted a single time. The chain couples TRBV11-2 to TRBJ1-5, with 9 bases matching TRBD1. Unmatched junction bases numbered 7, after V lost 0 bases and J lost 7 bases. Looked up from germline, CDR1 is SGHAT and CDR2 is FQNNGV. CDR3 length: 16 amino acids. Here the CDR3 DNA reads TGTGCCAGCAGCTTAGATGCCGGACAGGGGTGGCAGCCCCAGCATTTT. Residues: CASSLDAGQGWQPQHF.

The chain combines TRBV7-9 with TRBJ2-7; the D is unclear. The germline gives CDR1 SEHNR, CDR2 FQNEAQ (reference sequence). Trimming shortened V by 5 bases and J by 2 bases, and 7 bases separated the two germline ends. This CDR3 is built from 12 residues. The CDR3 DNA is TGTGCCAGCAGCCCCACACCCTACGAGCAGTACTTC. Protein sequence: CASSPTPYEQYF.

V and J are TRBV28 and TRBJ1-5; 10 bases line up with TRBD1. The CDR3 contains 16 residues. Germline CDR1 MDHEN, CDR2 SYDVKM. Trimming removed 7 bases from V and 5 bases from J; junction bases left unmatched: 11. The CDR3 protein is CASTDVEGQGYQPQHF. CDR3 sequence (DNA): TGTGCCAGCACTGACGTCGAGGGACAGGGGTATCAGCCCCAGCATTTT.

V and J are TRBV4-2 and TRBJ1-1, with D maybe TRBD1 (5 bases). This CDR3 region has 15 residues. Germline CDR1 is LGHNA and CDR2 is YNFKEQ. The ends were cut back, 0 bases at V and 1 base at J, with 9 bases in the middle. CDR3 residues: CASSQEGAANTEAFF. In nucleotides, the CDR3 is TGTGCCAGCAGCCAAGAAGGGGCAGCGAACACTGAAGCTTTCTTT.

The chain has TRBV6-2 or TRBV6-3 and TRBJ2-3; a weak D match, TRBD2 (5 bases). V lost 5 bases, J lost 2 bases, and 8 bases lay in between. Germline loops: CDR1 MNHEY, CDR2 SVGEGT. The CDR3 runs to 13 residues. DNA for the CDR3: TGTGCCAGCAGTAGCGGCTACACAGATACGCAGTATTTT. Translation: CASSSGYTDTQYF.

J is TRBJ2-1 and V is TRBV5-4; TRBD2 might be the D (6 bases). Trimming removed 4 bases at V and 10 bases at J, with 12 bases between. The CDR3 has 12 amino acids. Germline assignment: CDR1 SGHNT and CDR2 YYREEE (reference sequence). The CDR3 sequence: CASSGTPGEQFF. DNA of the CDR3: TGTGCCAGCAGCGGGACTCCGGGAGAGCAGTTCTTC. Filled out from reference TRBV5-4 and TRBJ2-1, the complete variable domain reads ETGVTQSPTHLIKTRGQQVTLRCSSQSGHNTVSWYQQALGQGPQFIFQYYREEENGRGNFPPRFSGLQFPNYSSELNVNALELDDSALYLCASSGTPGEQFFGPGTRLTVL.

V gene TRBV4-1 combines with J gene TRBJ1-3; D possibly corresponds to TRBD1 (6 bases). In germline, CDR1 is MGHRA, CDR2 YSYEKL. The CDR3 sequence is 17 residues long. V was cut by 3 bases and J by 2 bases, with 17 bases left in between. The CDR3 protein is CASSQSGQRTAGNTIYF. The CDR3 DNA is TGCGCCAGCAGCCAGTCAGGACAGCGGACAGCTGGAAACACCATATATTTT.

The chain carries TRBV29-1 and TRBJ1-2; 7 nucleotides match TRBD1. The junction had 5 bases not matched to a gene; V was cut back by 4 bases and J by 3 bases. Germline CDR1 SQVTM, CDR2 ANQGSEA. The CDR3 runs 13 residues. The CDR3 DNA is TGCAGCGTTGTCCCAGGGGGGGACTATGGCTACACCTTC. Protein product: CSVVPGGDYGYTF.

The rearrangement uses TRBV28 and TRBJ1-2; D ambiguous. The CDR3 has 14 residues. Trimming stripped 2 bases from V and 4 bases from J, with 11 bases between. Germline lookup yields CDR1 MDHEN and CDR2 SYDVKM. CDR3 nucleotides: TGTGCCAGCAGTTTAGGGGTGGAGGCCTATGGCTACACCTTC. Its protein product is CASSLGVEAYGYTF.

This chain links TRBV6-1 with TRBJ2-7; 10 nucleotides match TRBD1. V dropped 6 bases and J dropped 7; count of bases not matched to a gene: 15. Germline V lookup: CDR1 MNHNS, CDR2 SASEGT. The CDR3 has 16 residues. CDR3 bases: TGTGCCAGCAGAAGCCGACAGGGGGCTTCGGTTTGGGAGCAGTACTTC. This codes for CASRSRQGASVWEQYF.

This chain uses TRBV7-9 with TRBJ2-3; the D call may be TRBD1 or TRBD2 (5 bases each). CDR1 and CDR2 from the germline V gene are SEHNR and FQNEAQ (reference sequence). V lost 4 bases, J lost 4 bases, and 15 bases lay in between. This CDR3 has 15 residues. The CDR3 nucleotides read TGTGCCAGCAGCTCCTGGGGGAGCGCTCCAGATACGCAGTATTTT. Its protein product is CASSSWGSAPDTQYF.

This clonotype was recorded only once. This chain joins TRBV19 and TRBJ2-5; D is ambiguous. Germline V CDR1 and CDR2: LNHDA, SQIVND (reference sequence). The CDR3 covers 12 residues. V was shortened by 4 bases and J by 5 bases, with 8 bases between the two germline ends. Written as DNA, the CDR3 is TGTGCCAGTAGTACCCTGGGTGAGACCCAGTACTTC. This encodes CASSTLGETQYF. The complete variable domain, with remaining parts taken from reference TRBV19 and TRBJ2-5, reads DGGITQSPKYLFRKEGQNVTLSCEQNLNHDAMYWYRQDPGQGLRLIYYSQIVNDFQKGDIAEGYSVSREKKESFPLTVTSAQKNPTAFYLCASSTLGETQYFGPGTRLLVL.

This chain joins TRBV20-1 and TRBJ2-3, with D perhaps matching TRBD1 (5 bases). Germline CDR1 and CDR2: DFQATT and SNEGSKA (reference sequence). Between the trimmed V and J ends, which lost 6 bases and 1 base, there was a span of 14 bases. The CDR3 has 14 amino acids. The CDR3 is CSAPDSRGTDTQYF. The DNA of the CDR3 is TGCAGTGCACCAGACAGTCGCGGCACAGATACGCAGTATTTT.

J is TRBJ2-1 and V is TRBV5-1, with D possibly being TRBD1 (5 bases). This CDR3 is built from 16 residues. Trimming took 4 bases from V and 8 from J, leaving 22 bases between them. Per the germline V gene, CDR1 is SGHRS and CDR2 is YFSETQ. This chain's CDR3 is CASSPRTYSPTDEQFF. The CDR3 bases are TGCGCCAGCAGCCCTAGGACATACTCCCCAACCGATGAGCAGTTCTTC.

This chain uses TRBV20-1 with TRBJ2-7, with 10 bases aligning to TRBD1. Unmatched junction bases numbered 6, after V lost 5 bases and J lost 2 bases. Germline CDR1 reads DFQATT; CDR2 reads SNEGSKA (reference sequence). The CDR3 spans 14 residues. CDR3 nucleotide sequence: TGCAGTGCTTTGGGAGGACAGGGGGCCTACGAGCAGTACTTC. This translates into CSALGGQGAYEQYF.

The J gene is TRBJ2-7, the V gene TRBV4-2; D ambiguous. The V end lost 1 base, the J end lost 6 bases, and 10 bases lay between the germline ends. CDR3 size: 13 residues. Germline CDR1 and CDR2: LGHNA and YNFKEQ. CDR3 DNA: TGTGCCAGCAGCCAAGTGGGCGGAGTCGAGCAGTACTTC. Its protein product is CASSQVGGVEQYF.

The CDR3 coding sequence is TGTGCCAGCAGGGGGGACAGGGGAGGACAAGAGACCCAGTACTTC. This codes for CASRGDRGGQETQYF. The chain employs TRBV2 and TRBJ2-5, with TRBD1 matching over 10 bases. Germline V CDR1 and CDR2: SNHLY, FYNNEI. Unmatched junction bases numbered 6, after V lost 6 bases and J lost 2 bases. The CDR3 loop spans 15 amino acids.

V usage is TRBV19 and J usage is TRBJ1-5; D is undetermined. Deletions cut 3 bases from V and 5 bases from J, with 11 bases between. Germline assignment: CDR1 LNHDA and CDR2 SQIVND (reference sequence). CDR3 length: 14 amino acids. CDR3 coding DNA: TGTGCCAGTAGTATTGGACGGACCGATCAGCCCCAGCATTTT. It specifies CASSIGRTDQPQHF.

The CDR3 here is CASSHLAGGPDTQYF. Here the CDR3 DNA reads TGCGCCAGCAGTCATTTAGCGGGAGGGCCAGATACGCAGTATTTT. V usage is TRBV4-1 and J usage is TRBJ2-3; TRBD2 aligns across 11 bases. The J segment lost 4 bases and the V segment lost 6 bases, leaving 6 bases of the junction unmatched. This CDR3 contains 15 residues. Per the germline V gene, CDR1 is MGHRA and CDR2 is YSYEKL.

The chain combines TRBV27 with TRBJ2-1; 10 bases match TRBD2. This CDR3 has 15 residues. Germline V CDR1 and CDR2: MNHEY, SMNVEV (reference sequence). V lost 5 bases, J lost 5 bases, and 6 bases stayed unmatched. The CDR3 DNA follows: TGTGCCAGCAGTCCAGCGGGAGGGCTTAACAATGAGCAGTTCTTC. It is translated as CASSPAGGLNNEQFF.

This clonotype was detected once. The rearrangement joins TRBV4-3 to TRBJ1-5; D remains ambiguous. CDR1 and CDR2 (germline): LGHNA, YSLEER. V was shortened by 0 bases and J by 0 bases, with 6 bases between the two germline ends. The CDR3 is 15 amino acids. CDR3 residues: CASSQDPHSNQPQHF. DNA of the CDR3: TGCGCCAGCAGCCAAGACCCCCATAGCAATCAGCCCCAGCATTTT.

V and J are TRBV5-4 and TRBJ1-5, with D possibly being TRBD1 (6 bases). This CDR3 comprises 14 residues. Looked up from germline, CDR1 is SGHNT and CDR2 is YYREEE (reference sequence). With 4 bases removed from V and 5 bases from J, the gap between germline ends came to 13 bases. In DNA form, the CDR3 reads TGTGCCAGCAGCATCCAGGGGACCCATCAGCCCCAGCATTTT. As protein: CASSIQGTHQPQHF.

CDR3 coding DNA: TGTGCCAGCAGCCAAGGTTATCTCGGGGGCGACCGGGAGCTGTTTTTT. As protein: CASSQGYLGGDRELFF. The V call is TRBV3-1, the J call TRBJ2-2; D possibly matches TRBD1 or TRBD2 (6 bases each). This CDR3 comprises 16 residues. Trimming took off 1 base at V and 9 bases at J, with 18 bases between the two ends. CDR1 is LGHDT, CDR2 YNNKEL, per germline (reference sequence).